This T cell receptor (beta chain) was identified during a study of tumor-infiltrating lymphocytes in primary liver carcinoma. Turning to the study itself: Every patient in the cohort had a primary liver carcinoma. That carcinoma was treated by surgical resection.

The template, about 540 ng total RNA, yielded TCR beta cDNA made with a constant-region primer. Construction of TCR beta libraries relied on three successive nested multiplex PCR rounds employing slightly modified ARM-PCR. The opening two PCR rounds, around 11 cycles each, paired TRBV1-TRBV30 forward primers with a C-beta reverse primer. Via MiXCR, TCRdb re-called the multiplex PCR reads, giving one row per CDR3 protein. The data contain 250,000 to 400,000 distinct CDR3 sequences, around three fifths of them singletons. Germline CDR1 reads MDHEN; CDR2 reads SYDVKM. V dropped 5 bases and J dropped 6; count of bases not matched to a gene: 12. The CDR3 is 15 residues long. The source of the blood RNA was unsorted whole blood, and germline DNA was extracted as well.

This TCR derives from a man aged 40-50 years with primary liver carcinoma and hepatitis B virus infection. This chain connects TRBV28 to TRBJ2-7; TRBD2 matches at 8 bases. The sample consisted of peripheral blood. The chain's CDR3 is CASSPLGTSSLEQYF. CDR3 sequence (DNA): TGTGCCAGCAGTCCCCTCGGGACTAGTTCTCTCGAGCAGTACTTC. Using reference TRBV28 and TRBJ2-7 for the parts outside the CDR3, the full variable domain is DVKVTQSSRYLVKRTGEKVFLECVQDMDHENMFWYRQDPGLGLRLIYFSYDVKMKEKGDIPEGYSVSREKKERFSLILESASTNQTSMYLCASSPLGTSSLEQYFGPGTRLTVT.